This T cell receptor (beta chain) is from a study of lymphopenia after photon versus proton radiotherapy. Whole-study findings and limits: Photon-treated patients lost naive T cells and TCR diversity; proton-treated stayed stable. After lymphocyte nadir, photon-treated repertoires showed oligoclonal expansion, especially CD8+ Temra.

There are a few counts of this clone. What it recognizes is unknown. Only in-frame clones appear in the TCRdb table, and some are missing; sequencing was by immunoSEQ multiplex PCR. The profile shows about 40,000 clones, roughly 84% of them singletons. Trimming shortened V by 5 bases and J by 6 bases, and 6 bases separated the two germline ends. This CDR3 comprises 10 residues. The V gene's germline CDR1 is SQVTM and CDR2 ANQGSEA. The receptor was derived from a woman in her seventies with pancreatic cancer. Some clones in this sample may be carry-over from other donors' samples. The source was peripheral blood, collected from a patient treated with proton-based radiotherapy. V usage is TRBV29-1 and J usage is TRBJ2-3, with a tentative D call TRBD1 (5 bases). CDR3 protein: CSVSGDTQYF. The DNA for the CDR3 is TGCAGCGTTTCAGGGGATACGCAGTATTTT.